This paragraph reports one T cell receptor beta chain. Its antigen is unidentified. This CDR3 has 15 amino acids. Trimming cost V 0 bases and J 6 bases, with 14 bases left between them. Germline assignment: CDR1 ENHRY and CDR2 SYGVKD. The sample comes from a study of cytomegalovirus exposure and HLA in healthy donors. Study-level findings and limits: The study carried out a later analysis of TCR beta sequences. It associated around 17,000 of them with specific HLA alleles at a false discovery rate of 0.05. Likely technical artifact: a cluster of highly shared sequence variants.

In the PCR, 60 Vbeta and 13 Jbeta primers were used. Data came from immunoSEQ multiplex PCR; TCRdb stores just in-frame clones and leaves some out. The sample has 150,000 to 200,000 clones, around two thirds seen once. The gene calls are TRBV10-3 and TRBJ1-2; perhaps TRBD1 as D (6 bases). The sequence was collected from a young man in good health and CMV-seropositive. The sequenced sample was PBMCs. CDR3 in DNA: TGTGCCATCAGTGAGTCTACAGGGAACGGCGATGGCTACACCTTC. This encodes CAISESTGNGDGYTF.